This T cell receptor beta chain was sequenced during a study of T cells after yellow fever vaccination. Background on the study: SMART-Seq v4 Ultra Low Input handled preparation of low-cell-number fractions.

From the 5' RACE reads, TCRdb called clonotypes with MiXCR, one entry per CDR3 protein. This table has about 300,000 distinct CDR3 sequences, around 10% appearing once. This CDR3 has 16 residues. V shed 4 bases and J 2 bases; nucleotides not matched to a gene: 4. CDR1 is SGHAT and CDR2 is FQNNGV in the germline V gene. At least ten counts were recorded for this clonotype. Its antigen is currently unknown. Study conclusions and caveats: FACS-sorted repertoires could contain abundant clonotypes contaminating from the bulk population.

This rearrangement joins TRBV11-2 to TRBJ2-3; 12 bases are shared with TRBD2. The sample was CD4+ T cells sorted from PBMCs, taken 5 days after the yellow fever booster vaccination. This clonotype was obtained from a young man who received the YFV17D yellow fever vaccine. In nucleotides, the CDR3 is TGTGCCAGCAGCTCTACTAGCGGGGGGCACACAGATACGCAGTATTTT. It translates to CASSSTSGGHTDTQYF.